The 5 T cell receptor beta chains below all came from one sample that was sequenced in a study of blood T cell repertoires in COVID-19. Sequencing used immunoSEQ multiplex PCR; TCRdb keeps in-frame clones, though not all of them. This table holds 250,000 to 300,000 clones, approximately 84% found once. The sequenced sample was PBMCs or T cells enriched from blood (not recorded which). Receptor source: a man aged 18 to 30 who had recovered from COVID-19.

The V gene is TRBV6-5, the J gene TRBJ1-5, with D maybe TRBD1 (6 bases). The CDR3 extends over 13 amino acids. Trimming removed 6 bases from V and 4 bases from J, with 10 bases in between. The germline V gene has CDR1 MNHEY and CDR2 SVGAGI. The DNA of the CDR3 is TGTGCCAGCAGACGACAGGTTAATCAGCCCCAGCATTTT. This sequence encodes CASRRQVNQPQHF.

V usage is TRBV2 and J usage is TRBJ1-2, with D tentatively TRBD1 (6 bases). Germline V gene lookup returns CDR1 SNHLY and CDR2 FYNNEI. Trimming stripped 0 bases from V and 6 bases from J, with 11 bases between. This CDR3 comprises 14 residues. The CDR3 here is CASSEARQGNGYTF. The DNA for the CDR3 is TGTGCCAGCAGTGAAGCGCGGCAGGGGAATGGCTACACCTTC.

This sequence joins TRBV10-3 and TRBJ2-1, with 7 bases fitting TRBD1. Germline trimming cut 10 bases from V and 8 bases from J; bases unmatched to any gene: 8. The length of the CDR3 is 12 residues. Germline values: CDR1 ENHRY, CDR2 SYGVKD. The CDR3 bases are TGTGCCACCGGGACAGTGACTGATGAGCAGTTCTTC. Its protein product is CATGTVTDEQFF.

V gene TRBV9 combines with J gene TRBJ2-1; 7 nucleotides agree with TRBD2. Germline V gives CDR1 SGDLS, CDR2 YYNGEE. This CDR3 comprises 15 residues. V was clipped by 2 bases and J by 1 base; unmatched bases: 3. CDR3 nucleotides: TGTGCCAGCAGCGTGGGACTACGATCCTACAATGAGCAGTTCTTC. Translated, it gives CASSVGLRSYNEQFF. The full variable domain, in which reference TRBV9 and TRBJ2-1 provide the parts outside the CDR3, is DSGVTQTPKHLITATGQRVTLRCSPRSGDLSVYWYQQSLDQGLQFLIQYYNGEERAKGNILERFSAQQFPDLHSELNLSSLELGDSALYFCASSVGLRSYNEQFFGPGTRLTVL.

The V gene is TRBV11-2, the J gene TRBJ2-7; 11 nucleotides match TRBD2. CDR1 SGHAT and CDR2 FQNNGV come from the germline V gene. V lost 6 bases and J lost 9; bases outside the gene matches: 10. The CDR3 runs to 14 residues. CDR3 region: CASRPRTSGYGQYF. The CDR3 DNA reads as TGTGCCAGCAGGCCACGGACTAGCGGGTATGGGCAGTACTTC.